The clone carrying this TCR beta chain was seen only once. The antigen remains unidentified. The data belong to a study of T-cell memory formation after mild COVID-19. Each CDR3 protein gets one entry after TCRdb re-called the 5' RACE reads with MiXCR. The sample has around 420,000 distinct CDR3 sequences; roughly 24% are singletons. The study, taken as a whole, reports: Whereas later expanders leaned CD4+, clones contracting day 15 to 85 showed a balanced CD4/CD8 makeup.

The specimen was PBMCs or a T cell subset sorted from them (not recorded which). This TCR derives from an adult woman who had mild COVID-19 (a few samples of this study predate the infection). Cell type and time point are not known.

The CDR3 loop reads CASSLLRGGLTDTQYF. The CDR3 DNA is TGTGCCAGCAGCTTACTCCGGGGAGGCCTCACAGATACGCAGTATTTT. The chain carries TRBV7-6 and TRBJ2-3, with D perhaps matching TRBD2 (6 bases). This CDR3 is 16 amino acids long. Germline-derived CDR1 and CDR2 are SGHVS and FNYEAQ. V was cut by 2 bases and J by 2 bases, with 14 bases left in between.